These 31 T cell receptor beta chains share one sample of origin, sequenced in a study of identifying expanded T cells in peripheral blood. Here immunoSEQ multiplex PCR was the method, and the copy in TCRdb shows in-frame clones only, minus some. In the table there are approximately 100,000 clones, roughly 85% of which are singletons. Sequencing was performed on blood. The receptors shown here come from a person between 18 and 75 years old in good health.

This clone was seen a single time. The CDR3 sequence is CASSPRGSWNEQFF. CDR3 in DNA: TGTGCCAGCAGCCCTAGGGGGTCATGGAATGAGCAGTTCTTC. The chain is built from TRBV5-4 and TRBJ2-1, with D possibly TRBD1 on 6 matching bases. This CDR3 contains 14 residues. CDR1 and CDR2 (germline): SGHNT, YYREEE (reference sequence). V dropped 4 bases and J dropped 7 bases, with 15 bases sitting between them.

The chain uses TRBV7-2 and TRBJ1-5; D gene uncertain. V was shortened by 1 base and J by 6 bases, with 4 bases between the two germline ends. The CDR3 loop spans 12 amino acids. The germline gives CDR1 SGHTA, CDR2 FQGNSA. This CDR3 is CASSLVSQPQHF. For the CDR3, the DNA is TGTGCCAGCAGCTTAGTAAGTCAGCCCCAGCATTTT.

The gene calls are TRBV30 and TRBJ1-3, with unresolved D. Germline CDR1 reads GTSNPN; CDR2 reads SVGIG (reference sequence). This CDR3 contains 14 residues. Trimming took off 3 bases at V and 2 bases at J, with 11 bases between the two ends. The CDR3 protein is CAWSRGITGNTIYF. The CDR3 DNA reads as TGTGCCTGGAGCCGGGGAATTACTGGAAACACCATATATTTT.

This chain links TRBV25-1 with TRBJ2-7; 9 nucleotides agree with TRBD1. Losses at the gene ends were 10 bases for V and 0 bases for J; bases not matched to a gene: 4. The CDR3 consists of 13 residues. CDR1 MGHDK and CDR2 SYGVNS come from the germline V gene. CDR3 nucleotide sequence: TGTGCCAACGGGACAGGGAGCTCCTACGAGCAGTACTTC. It specifies CANGTGSSYEQYF.

This clone showed up just once. The V call is TRBV18, the J call TRBJ1-1; the D gene is possibly TRBD1 (6 bases). Deletions cut 6 bases from V and 6 bases from J, with 14 bases between. The CDR3 is 13 residues long. Germline CDR1 reads KGHSH; CDR2 reads LQKENI. DNA of the CDR3: TGTGCCAGCTCTCCAAGGGGGGGCCCTGAAGCTTTCTTT. It is translated as CASSPRGGPEAFF.

This clone showed up just a few times. J is TRBJ1-3 and V is TRBV6-1; no reliable D call. V was trimmed by 0 bases and J by 1 base, leaving 7 bases between them. The length of the CDR3 is 15 residues. Germline V gene lookup returns CDR1 MNHNS and CDR2 SASEGT. CDR3 region: CASSEASGSGNTIYF. The CDR3 DNA reads as TGTGCCAGCAGTGAAGCGTCCGGGTCTGGAAACACCATATATTTT.

A single count supports this clone. The chain links TRBV5-5 to TRBJ2-7, with 7 bases that match TRBD1. The germline V gene encodes CDR1 SGHKS and CDR2 YYEKEE (reference sequence). CDR3 length: 15 amino acids. With V trimmed by 0 bases and J by 6 bases, 9 bases remained unmatched. CDR3 region: CASSLEAGGYSEQYF. The CDR3 region has the DNA TGTGCCAGCAGCTTGGAGGCAGGGGGTTATAGCGAGCAGTACTTC.

V gene TRBV2 combines with J gene TRBJ2-7, with 8 bases fitting TRBD1. This CDR3 is 12 amino acids long. Germline trimming cut 8 bases from V and 5 bases from J; bases unmatched to any gene: 5. CDR1 and CDR2 from the germline V gene are SNHLY and FYNNEI. The CDR3 DNA reads as TGTGCCAGCCTCGACAGGGGCCACGAGCAGTACTTC. Its translation is CASLDRGHEQYF.

The chain combines TRBV7-9 with TRBJ1-3; perhaps TRBD1 as D (6 bases). The germline V and J ends were trimmed by 5 bases and 7 bases, with 9 bases remaining between them. This CDR3 is 12 amino acids long. Germline assignment: CDR1 SEHNR and CDR2 FQNEAQ (reference sequence). In DNA form, the CDR3 reads TGTGCCAGCAGCCGACAGGACAACACCATATATTTT. It codes for CASSRQDNTIYF. Full variable domain (missing parts from reference TRBV7-9 and TRBJ1-3): DTGVSQNPRHKITKRGQNVTFRCDPISEHNRLYWYRQTLGQGPEFLTYFQNEAQLEKSRLLSDRFSAERPKGSFSTLEIQRTEQGDSAMYLCASSRQDNTIYFGEGSWLTVV.

The rearrangement uses TRBV7-2 and TRBJ2-2, with 7 positions matching TRBD1. Trimming removed 2 bases from V and 0 bases from J; junction bases left unmatched: 9. Germline CDR1 SGHTA, CDR2 FQGNSA. The CDR3 covers 18 residues. The CDR3 coding sequence is TGTGCCAGCAGCTTAAGGCCAGGGACAGCTACGAACACCGGGGAGCTGTTTTTT. Encoded protein: CASSLRPGTATNTGELFF.

This chain links TRBV6-5 with TRBJ1-5; D uncertain. The CDR3 length is 13 residues. Trimming stripped 6 bases from V and 3 bases from J, with 9 bases between. CDR1 and CDR2 from the germline V gene are MNHEY and SVGAGI. The CDR3 region has the DNA TGTGCCAGCAGCAGCCGGGCCAATCAGCCCCAGCATTTT. Its protein product is CASSSRANQPQHF.

The genes are TRBV7-9 and TRBJ1-2; unclear D gene. The CDR3 extends over 19 amino acids. V was clipped by 5 bases and J by 3 bases, with 28 bases between them. Germline CDR1 and CDR2: SEHNR and FQNEAQ (reference sequence). The CDR3 loop reads CASSPRRVAAEGPHYGYTF. In DNA form, the CDR3 reads TGTGCCAGCAGCCCACGCCGGGTAGCAGCCGAAGGACCCCACTATGGCTACACCTTC.

The rearrangement links TRBV2 to TRBJ1-4, with D unclear. Trimming stripped 0 bases from V and 3 bases from J, with 2 bases between. Germline values: CDR1 SNHLY, CDR2 FYNNEI. CDR3 length equals 13 residues. The CDR3: CASSEASNEKLFF. In DNA, the CDR3 is TGTGCCAGCAGTGAAGCCTCTAATGAAAAACTGTTTTTT.

The chain has TRBV28 and TRBJ1-5; 10 bases map to TRBD1. This CDR3 spans 19 amino acids. V shed 3 bases and J 2 bases; nucleotides not matched to a gene: 13. Germline loops: CDR1 MDHEN, CDR2 SYDVKM. The DNA of the CDR3 is TGTGCCAGCAGTTTTCTAGGATCCGGGACAGGGGCGCGCAATCAGCCCCAGCATTTT. Its protein product is CASSFLGSGTGARNQPQHF.

The chain is built from TRBV18 and TRBJ1-3, with D tentatively TRBD1 (6 bases). The germline V and J ends were trimmed by 5 bases and 0 bases, with 8 bases remaining between them. Germline V gene data show CDR1 as KGHSH and CDR2 as LQKENI. This CDR3 has 14 amino acids. CDR3 loop: CASSTGNSGNTIYF. DNA of the CDR3: TGTGCCAGCTCAACAGGGAACTCTGGAAACACCATATATTTT.

Here the CDR3 DNA reads TGTGCCAGCTCACCAACTAGCGATGTTGCTGAGCAGTTCTTC. This translates into CASSPTSDVAEQFF. The V and J genes are TRBV18 and TRBJ2-1, with 7 bases lining up with TRBD2. Germline assignment: CDR1 KGHSH and CDR2 LQKENI. The V gene end was trimmed by 2 bases and the J gene end by 9 bases; junction bases not matched to a gene: 7. This CDR3 contains 14 residues.

The V gene is TRBV30, the J gene TRBJ1-2; weak D call: TRBD1 (5 bases). The CDR3 contains 14 residues. V lost 3 bases to trimming and J lost 8 bases, with 19 bases between them. Germline loops: CDR1 GTSNPN, CDR2 SVGIG (reference sequence). The CDR3 DNA is TGTGCCTGGAGACCCCCGGGACTTTTCGGGGGCTACACCTTC. Its protein is CAWRPPGLFGGYTF.

The CDR3 is CASSYGQAPVNQPQHF. The CDR3 DNA is TGTGCCAGCAGTTACGGACAGGCGCCAGTCAATCAGCCCCAGCATTTT. The chain has TRBV6-5 and TRBJ1-5; 7 nucleotides agree with TRBD1. With V trimmed by 2 bases and J by 3 bases, 7 bases remained unmatched. CDR3 length: 16 residues. Germline CDR1 is MNHEY and CDR2 is SVGAGI.

The chain has TRBV6-1 and TRBJ2-7; D might be TRBD2 (5 bases). The germline V gene has CDR1 MNHNS and CDR2 SASEGT. With 0 bases removed from V and 2 bases from J, the gap between germline ends came to 11 bases. CDR3 length: 15 amino acids. CDR3 nucleotide sequence: TGTGCCAGCAGTGAAGCTAGCGCTCAAACCTACGAGCAGTACTTC. Its protein product is CASSEASAQTYEQYF.

This clone was seen a single time. The chain recombines TRBV27 with TRBJ1-1, with a weak D call TRBD1 (5 bases). This CDR3 spans 16 amino acids. With 4 bases removed from V and 1 base from J, the gap between germline ends came to 16 bases. Germline values: CDR1 MNHEY, CDR2 SMNVEV (reference sequence). CDR3 coding DNA: TGTGCCAGCAGTTCACGGGACCTCCGTGGGAACACTGAAGCTTTCTTT. Translating gives CASSSRDLRGNTEAFF.

The J gene is TRBJ1-4, the V gene TRBV7-6; maybe TRBD1 (5 bases). The germline V gene has CDR1 SGHVS and CDR2 FNYEAQ. Trimming stripped 5 bases from V and 6 bases from J, with 16 bases between. CDR3 length: 15 amino acids. The CDR3 DNA sequence: TGTGCCAGCAGCCTGGCGGGGGGTCCTTATGAAAAACTGTTTTTT. This gives the protein CASSLAGGPYEKLFF.

This clone was detected only once. V is TRBV11-1 and J is TRBJ2-7; 8 bases fit TRBD1. Looked up from germline, CDR1 is SGHAT and CDR2 is FQDESV (reference sequence). This CDR3 comprises 15 residues. The J segment lost 1 base and the V segment lost 5 bases, leaving 7 bases of the junction unmatched. CDR3 loop: CASSDRDRLSYEQYF. The CDR3 DNA is TGTGCCAGCAGCGACCGGGACAGGCTTTCCTACGAGCAGTACTTC.

The J gene is TRBJ2-1, the V gene TRBV4-2; no definite D call. Germline V CDR1 and CDR2: LGHNA, YNFKEQ. V lost 6 bases, J lost 5 bases, and 11 bases lay in between. This CDR3 has 13 residues. The DNA for the CDR3 is TGTGCCAGCAGTCAGAATTCAGACAATGAGCAGTTCTTC. Protein product: CASSQNSDNEQFF.

The chain carries TRBV10-1 and TRBJ2-2; 8 bases map to TRBD2. Germline CDR1 reads WNHNN; CDR2 reads SYGVQD (reference sequence). J gave up 0 bases and V 6 bases, and 6 bases lay outside the gene matches. The CDR3 has 16 residues. The CDR3 DNA is TGCGCCAGCAGCTCACGGCGGGGGGCGAACACCGGGGAGCTGTTTTTT. Its translation is CASSSRRGANTGELFF.

The chain couples TRBV19 to TRBJ2-7; D possibly uses TRBD1 or TRBD2 (6 bases each). This CDR3 has 15 residues. Germline CDR1 LNHDA, CDR2 SQIVND (reference sequence). V lost 5 bases and J 2 bases, leaving 16 bases between the germline ends. This CDR3 is CASSLKQGGAYEQYF. CDR3 coding DNA: TGTGCCAGTAGTCTCAAACAGGGAGGTGCCTACGAGCAGTACTTC. The full variable domain, with the rest looked up from reference TRBV19 and TRBJ2-7, is DGGITQSPKYLFRKEGQNVTLSCEQNLNHDAMYWYRQDPGQGLRLIYYSQIVNDFQKGDIAEGYSVSREKKESFPLTVTSAQKNPTAFYLCASSLKQGGAYEQYFGPGTRLTVT.

The chain carries TRBV5-8 and TRBJ2-4; TRBD1 matches at 10 bases. V lost 10 bases and J lost 2; bases outside the gene matches: 15. The CDR3 has 17 amino acids. Germline V CDR1 and CDR2: SGHTS, YDEGEE. CDR3 residues: CAGHHGQGVATKNIQYF. DNA of the CDR3: TGTGCCGGACACCATGGACAGGGGGTCGCGACCAAAAACATTCAGTACTTC.

This sequence joins TRBV9 and TRBJ2-3; 7 positions agree with TRBD2. CDR3 size: 14 residues. From germline, CDR1 is SGDLS and CDR2 YYNGEE. V shed 7 bases and J 0 bases; nucleotides not matched to a gene: 5. CDR3 DNA: TGTGCCAGCGGCGCTAGCGGTAGCACAGATACGCAGTATTTT. Translating it yields CASGASGSTDTQYF.

To note about this clone: At one of its ends the junction is not consistent with the germline gene, which may arise from a read error. The chain couples TRBV7-9 to TRBJ2-5; D gene uncertain. This CDR3 has 13 residues. The germline V gene has CDR1 SEHNR and CDR2 FQNEAQ (reference sequence). In DNA form, the CDR3 reads TGTGCCAGCAGCTCCACCAGAAGTAGGGCCTTGAACTTC. Translating gives CASSSTRSRALNF.

The V call is TRBV7-6, the J call TRBJ2-1; D call uncertain. The V and J ends lost 4 bases and 9 bases respectively, with 13 bases between them. The germline V gene encodes CDR1 SGHVS and CDR2 FNYEAQ. The CDR3 loop spans 13 amino acids. In nucleotides, the CDR3 is TGTGCCAGCAGCTCGGGTGTGTCGGGTGAGCAGTTCTTC. Translating it yields CASSSGVSGEQFF. Based on the CDR3 plus reference TRBV7-6 and TRBJ2-1, the full variable domain is GAGVSQSPRYKVTKRGQDVALRCDPISGHVSLYWYRQALGQGPEFLTYFNYEAQQDKSGLPNDRFSAERPEGSISTLTIQRTEQRDSAMYRCASSSGVSGEQFFGPGTRLTVL.

The chain has TRBV30 and TRBJ2-3; 8 nucleotides match TRBD2. The CDR3 has 14 amino acids. CDR1 and CDR2 from the germline V gene are GTSNPN and SVGIG (reference sequence). J lost 6 bases, V lost 1 base, and 6 bases had no gene match. The CDR3 loop is CAWSASGGADTQYF. CDR3 nucleotides: TGTGCCTGGAGTGCCTCCGGGGGGGCTGATACGCAGTATTTT.

The chain employs TRBV5-1 and TRBJ1-2; TRBD1 is a possible D gene (6 bases). V was trimmed by 0 bases and J by 8 bases, leaving 17 bases between them. The CDR3 has 15 residues. Germline lookup yields CDR1 SGHRS and CDR2 YFSETQ. The CDR3 region is CASSLVGSGVQGYTF. The CDR3 DNA follows: TGCGCCAGCAGCTTGGTTGGATCAGGGGTCCAGGGCTACACCTTC.